The 18 T cell receptor beta chains presented below share a single source sample, sequenced in a study of blood T cell repertoires in COVID-19. Profiled with immunoSEQ multiplex PCR; TCRdb holds only in-frame clones, not every one. The table includes more than 95,000 clones, approximately 80% detected once. Sequencing was performed on peripheral blood. The receptors originated from a man between 65 and 85 years old with active or convalescent COVID-19.

The gene calls are TRBV7-2 and TRBJ2-7; the D is unclear. CDR3 length: 14 residues. Germline V gene data show CDR1 as SGHTA and CDR2 as FQGNSA. V was trimmed by 2 bases and J by 0 bases, leaving 8 bases between them. CDR3 nucleotide sequence: TGTGCCAGCAGCTTATATGGCACCTCCTACGAGCAGTACTTC. Translating gives CASSLYGTSYEQYF.

The CDR3 protein is CASSPTGPSLNTEAFF. For the CDR3, the DNA is TGTGCCAGTAGCCCGACAGGGCCTAGCTTGAACACTGAAGCTTTCTTT. The V and J genes are TRBV19 and TRBJ1-1; TRBD1 matches at 7 bases. This CDR3 has 16 residues. The ends lost 6 bases at V and 0 bases at J; junction bases unmatched: 10. The germline CDR1 and CDR2 sequences are LNHDA and SQIVND (reference sequence).

The chain is built from TRBV5-7 and TRBJ2-7; D call uncertain. TRBV5-7 is identified as an open reading frame with a role that is uncertain. The CDR3 covers 9 residues. CDR3: CATKVEQYF. CDR3 nucleotides: TGTGCAACAAAAGTGGAGCAGTACTTC.

V gene TRBV28 combines with J gene TRBJ1-1, with D unresolved. Germline lookup yields CDR1 MDHEN and CDR2 SYDVKM. This CDR3 has 11 amino acids. Deletions cut 9 bases from V and 1 base from J, with 6 bases between. The CDR3 sequence is CASTKNTEAFF. The CDR3, as DNA: TGTGCCAGTACAAAGAACACTGAAGCTTTCTTT.

The gene calls are TRBV9 and TRBJ1-6; D is perhaps TRBD1 (5 bases). Between the trimmed V and J ends, which lost 0 bases and 3 bases, there was a span of 13 bases. Germline V gene sequence: CDR1 SGDLS, CDR2 YYNGEE. The CDR3 covers 17 residues. The CDR3 DNA sequence: TGTGCCAGCAGCGTAGGTGCACAGGCCATCTATAATTCACCCCTCCACTTT. Encoded protein: CASSVGAQAIYNSPLHF. The full variable domain, rest sourced from reference TRBV9 and TRBJ1-6, is DSGVTQTPKHLITATGQRVTLRCSPRSGDLSVYWYQQSLDQGLQFLIQYYNGEERAKGNILERFSAQQFPDLHSELNLSSLELGDSALYFCASSVGAQAIYNSPLHFGNGTRLTVT.

The chain combines TRBV10-3 with TRBJ2-1; 11 bases are shared with TRBD2. Germline CDR1 ENHRY, CDR2 SYGVKD. The CDR3 has 15 residues. The ends lost 8 bases at V and 6 bases at J; junction bases unmatched: 9. The CDR3 loop is CAIGVAGGPSNEQFF. CDR3 sequence (DNA): TGTGCCATCGGGGTAGCGGGAGGGCCAAGCAATGAGCAGTTCTTC.

A few counts support this clone. This rearrangement joins TRBV11-2 to TRBJ2-7, with D possibly TRBD1 on 5 matching bases. V was cut by 5 bases and J by 2 bases, with 16 bases left in between. The CDR3 contains 15 residues. Germline lookup yields CDR1 SGHAT and CDR2 FQNNGV. The CDR3 region is CASSQNQGATYEQYF. CDR3 DNA sequence: TGTGCCAGCAGCCAAAACCAAGGGGCCACCTACGAGCAGTACTTC.

The chain has TRBV2 and TRBJ1-2; 12 bases line up with TRBD1. Germline CDR1 reads SNHLY; CDR2 reads FYNNEI. The CDR3 is 16 amino acids. With V trimmed by 6 bases and J by 4 bases, 9 bases remained unmatched. The CDR3 nucleotides are TGTGCCAGCAGCGCGGCGGGGACAGGGGGCGTCTATGGCTACACCTTC. The encoded protein is CASSAAGTGGVYGYTF.

The rearrangement joins TRBV5-1 to TRBJ2-3; a possible D gene is TRBD1 (6 bases). CDR3 length equals 15 residues. Germline CDR1 and CDR2: SGHRS and YFSETQ. Trimming took 0 bases from V and 0 from J, leaving 8 bases between them. CDR3 region: CASSLGGPSTDTQYF. The DNA for the CDR3 is TGCGCCAGCAGCTTGGGGGGGCCGAGCACAGATACGCAGTATTTT.

V and J are TRBV4-3 and TRBJ1-6; 7 bases are a match to TRBD1. J gave up 7 bases and V 3 bases, and 0 bases lay outside the gene matches. CDR1 is LGHNA and CDR2 is YSLEER in the germline V gene. The CDR3 length is 13 residues. CDR3 DNA sequence: TGCGCCAGCAGCCAGACAGGGAATTCACCCCTCCACTTT. Protein sequence: CASSQTGNSPLHF.

The V and J genes are TRBV29-1 and TRBJ2-5; 9 bases agree with TRBD1. The CDR3 loop spans 13 amino acids. V dropped 4 bases and J dropped 5; count of bases not matched to a gene: 5. The germline V gene has CDR1 SQVTM and CDR2 ANQGSEA. The CDR3 bases are TGCAGCGTTGGGACAGGGGCGCGGGAGACCCAGTACTTC. It translates to CSVGTGARETQYF.

This chain connects TRBV2 to TRBJ2-3; tentative D call: TRBD1 (6 bases). From germline, CDR1 is SNHLY and CDR2 FYNNEI. Trimming pared 6 bases from V and 0 bases from J, leaving 16 bases between. The CDR3 has 16 amino acids. The CDR3 is CASSLTGQSSTDTQYF. DNA for the CDR3: TGTGCCAGCAGCCTAACGGGACAATCTAGCACAGATACGCAGTATTTT.

V usage is TRBV28 and J usage is TRBJ1-2; tentative D call: TRBD1 (5 bases). Trimming removed 3 bases from V and 3 bases from J, with 11 bases in between. CDR1 MDHEN and CDR2 SYDVKM come from the germline V gene. The CDR3 consists of 14 residues. The CDR3 DNA sequence: TGTGCCAGCAGTTTCCCAGGGTCTTACTATGGCTACACCTTC. This gives the protein CASSFPGSYYGYTF.

This sequence joins TRBV18 and TRBJ1-2, with 12 bases identical to TRBD1. The CDR3 is made up of 14 amino acids. CDR1 and CDR2 (germline): KGHSH, LQKENI. The V gene end was trimmed by 3 bases and the J gene end by 6 bases; junction bases not matched to a gene: 2. DNA of the CDR3: TGTGCCAGCTCACCGGGGACAGGGGGCCATGGCTACACCTTC. It translates to CASSPGTGGHGYTF.

This chain uses TRBV7-8 with TRBJ1-2; 7 bases are shared with TRBD1. Per germline, CDR1 SGHVS and CDR2 FQNEAQ. CDR3 length equals 13 residues. J lost 6 bases, V lost 5 bases, and 6 bases had no gene match. CDR3 DNA sequence: TGTGCCAGCAGCCGACAGGGTTATAATGGCTACACCTTC. Translation gives CASSRQGYNGYTF.

The chain links TRBV19 to TRBJ2-5; possible D gene TRBD2, 5 bases. Trimming stripped 0 bases from V and 9 bases from J, with 11 bases between. Germline V gives CDR1 LNHDA, CDR2 SQIVND (reference sequence). The CDR3 spans 13 residues. CDR3 coding DNA: TGTGCCAGTAGTATAGATACGGGGTTATCCCAGTACTTC. Amino acids: CASSIDTGLSQYF.

The CDR3: CASSFFRSRGLNEKLFF. The CDR3 DNA follows: TGTGCCAGCAGCTTTTTTCGATCCAGGGGGCTTAATGAAAAACTGTTTTTT. This chain joins TRBV7-9 and TRBJ1-4; 8 bases line up with TRBD1. CDR3 size: 17 residues. V trimming: 3 bases; J trimming: 4 bases; junction bases outside the gene matches: 10. Germline V CDR1 and CDR2: SEHNR, FQNEAQ (reference sequence).

The V call is TRBV7-2, the J call TRBJ1-4; the match to TRBD1 covers 9 bases. J was trimmed by 7 bases and V by 4 bases; bases with no gene match: 7. This CDR3 is built from 15 residues. Germline assignment: CDR1 SGHTA and CDR2 FQGNSA. DNA for the CDR3: TGTGCCAGCAGCTCCCAACAGGGGGCAGGTGAAAAACTGTTTTTT. As protein: CASSSQQGAGEKLFF.